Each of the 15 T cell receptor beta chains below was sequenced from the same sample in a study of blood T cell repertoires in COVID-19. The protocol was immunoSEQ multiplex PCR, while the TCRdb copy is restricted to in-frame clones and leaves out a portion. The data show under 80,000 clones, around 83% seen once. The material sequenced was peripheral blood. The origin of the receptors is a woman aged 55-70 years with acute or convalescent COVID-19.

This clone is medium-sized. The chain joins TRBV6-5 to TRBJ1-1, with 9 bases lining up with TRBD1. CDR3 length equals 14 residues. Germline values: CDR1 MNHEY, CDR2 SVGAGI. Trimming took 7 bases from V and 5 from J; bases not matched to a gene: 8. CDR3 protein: CASIPGQGYTEAFF. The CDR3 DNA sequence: TGTGCCAGCATCCCGGGACAGGGTTATACTGAAGCTTTCTTT.

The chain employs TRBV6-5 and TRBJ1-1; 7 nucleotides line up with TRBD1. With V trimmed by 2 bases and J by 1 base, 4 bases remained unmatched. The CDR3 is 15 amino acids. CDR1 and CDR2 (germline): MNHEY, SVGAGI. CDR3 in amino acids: CASSYPGTENTEAFF. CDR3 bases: TGTGCCAGCAGTTACCCCGGGACAGAGAACACTGAAGCTTTCTTT.

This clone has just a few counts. CDR3 residues: CASSQDRADTIYF. In nucleotides, the CDR3 is TGTGCCAGCAGCCAAGACAGGGCAGACACCATATATTTT. This chain uses TRBV4-2 with TRBJ1-3, with a tentative D call TRBD1 (5 bases). The length of the CDR3 is 13 residues. The germline CDR1 and CDR2 sequences are LGHNA and YNFKEQ. V gave up 0 bases and J gave up 8 bases, with 8 bases separating them.

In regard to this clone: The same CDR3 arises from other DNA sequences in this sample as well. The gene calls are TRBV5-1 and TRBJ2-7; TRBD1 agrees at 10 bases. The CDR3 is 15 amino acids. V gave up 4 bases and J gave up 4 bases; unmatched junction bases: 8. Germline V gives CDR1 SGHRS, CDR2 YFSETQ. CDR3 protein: CASSPGGTGVYEQYF. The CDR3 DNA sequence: TGCGCCAGCAGCCCAGGCGGGACAGGGGTTTACGAGCAGTACTTC. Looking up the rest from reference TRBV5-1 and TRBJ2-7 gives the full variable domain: KAGVTQTPRYLIKTRGQQVTLSCSPISGHRSVSWYQQTPGQGLQFLFEYFSETQRNKGNFPGRFSGRQFSNSRSEMNVSTLELGDSALYLCASSPGGTGVYEQYFGPGTRLTVT.

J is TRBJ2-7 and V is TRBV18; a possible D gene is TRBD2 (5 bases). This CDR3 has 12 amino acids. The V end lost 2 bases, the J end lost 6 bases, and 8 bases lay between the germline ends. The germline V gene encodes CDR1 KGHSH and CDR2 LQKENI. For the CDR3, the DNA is TGTGCCAGCTCACCAGAGAGGGCCGAGCAGTACTTC. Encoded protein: CASSPERAEQYF.

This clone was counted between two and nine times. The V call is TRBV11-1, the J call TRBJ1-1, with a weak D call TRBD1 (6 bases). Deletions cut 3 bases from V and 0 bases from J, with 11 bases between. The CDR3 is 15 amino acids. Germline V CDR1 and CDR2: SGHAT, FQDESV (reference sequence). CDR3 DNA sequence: TGTGCCAGCAGCTTTTCCGGGACATTGAACACTGAAGCTTTCTTT. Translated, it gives CASSFSGTLNTEAFF.

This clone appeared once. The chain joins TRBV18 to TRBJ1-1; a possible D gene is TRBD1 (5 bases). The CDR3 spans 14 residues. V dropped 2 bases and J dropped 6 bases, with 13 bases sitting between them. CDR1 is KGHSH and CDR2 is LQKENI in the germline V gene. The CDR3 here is CASSPGRVFSEAFF. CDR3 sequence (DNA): TGTGCCAGCTCACCAGGCAGGGTTTTCTCTGAAGCTTTCTTT. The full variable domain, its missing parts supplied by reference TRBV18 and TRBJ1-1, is NAGVMQNPRHLVRRRGQEARLRCSPMKGHSHVYWYRQLPEEGLKFMVYLQKENIIDESGMPKERFSAEFPKEGPSILRIQQVVRGDSAAYFCASSPGRVFSEAFFGQGTRLTVV.

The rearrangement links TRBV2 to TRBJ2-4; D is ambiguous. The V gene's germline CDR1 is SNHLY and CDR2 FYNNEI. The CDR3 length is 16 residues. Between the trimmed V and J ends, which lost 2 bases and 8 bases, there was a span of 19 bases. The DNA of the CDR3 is TGTGCCAGCAGTGAAAGTGGCCAGGTGGTCATGTACATTCAGTACTTC. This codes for CASSESGQVVMYIQYF.

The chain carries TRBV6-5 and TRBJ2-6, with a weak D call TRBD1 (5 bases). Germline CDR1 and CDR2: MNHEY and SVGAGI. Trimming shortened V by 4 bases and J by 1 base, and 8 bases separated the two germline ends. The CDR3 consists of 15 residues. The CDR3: CASSFPGSGANVLTF. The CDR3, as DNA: TGTGCCAGCAGTTTCCCAGGGTCTGGGGCCAACGTCCTGACTTTC.

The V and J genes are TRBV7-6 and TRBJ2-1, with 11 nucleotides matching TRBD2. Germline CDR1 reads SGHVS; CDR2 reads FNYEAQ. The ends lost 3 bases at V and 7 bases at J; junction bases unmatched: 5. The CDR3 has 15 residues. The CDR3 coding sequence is TGTGCCAGCAGCTTCCTAGCGGGGGGCGGGAATGAGCAGTTCTTC. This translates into CASSFLAGGGNEQFF.

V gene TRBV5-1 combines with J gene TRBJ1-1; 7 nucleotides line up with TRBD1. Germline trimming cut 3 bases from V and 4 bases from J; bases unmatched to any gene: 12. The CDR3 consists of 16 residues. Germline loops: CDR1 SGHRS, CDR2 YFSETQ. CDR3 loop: CASSSYRGGLPTEAFF. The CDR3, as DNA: TGCGCCAGCAGCTCCTACAGAGGGGGCCTCCCCACTGAAGCTTTCTTT.

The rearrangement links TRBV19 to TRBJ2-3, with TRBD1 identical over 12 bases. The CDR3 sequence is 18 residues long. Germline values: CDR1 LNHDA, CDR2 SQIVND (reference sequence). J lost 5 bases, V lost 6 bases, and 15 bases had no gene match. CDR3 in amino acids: CASSLTGQGATTRDTQYF. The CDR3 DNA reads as TGTGCCAGTAGCTTAACGGGACAGGGGGCTACTACAAGAGATACGCAGTATTTT.

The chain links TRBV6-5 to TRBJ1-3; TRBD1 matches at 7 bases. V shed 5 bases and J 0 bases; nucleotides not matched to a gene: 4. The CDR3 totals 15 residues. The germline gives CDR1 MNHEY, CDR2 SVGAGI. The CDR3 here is CASSQTGPSGNTIYF. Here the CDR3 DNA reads TGTGCCAGCAGTCAGACAGGGCCCTCTGGAAACACCATATATTTT.

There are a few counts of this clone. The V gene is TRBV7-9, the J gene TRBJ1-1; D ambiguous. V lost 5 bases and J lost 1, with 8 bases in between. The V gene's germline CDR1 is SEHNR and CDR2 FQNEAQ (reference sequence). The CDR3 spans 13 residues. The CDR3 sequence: CASSPYGNTEAFF. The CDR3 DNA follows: TGTGCCAGCAGCCCATACGGGAACACTGAAGCTTTCTTT.

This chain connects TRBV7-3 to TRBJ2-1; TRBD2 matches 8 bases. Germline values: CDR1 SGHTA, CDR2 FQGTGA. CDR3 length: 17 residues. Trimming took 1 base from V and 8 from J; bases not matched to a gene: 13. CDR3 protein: CASSLRTLAGKGDEQFF. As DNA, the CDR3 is TGTGCCAGCAGCTTAAGGACTTTAGCGGGGAAAGGCGATGAGCAGTTCTTC.